The clone carrying this T cell receptor (beta chain) has only a few counts. A much larger clone differs from this one at a single base, so this may be a read error. The same CDR3 is also encoded by other DNA sequences in this sample. Each patient came to thyroid surgery without any prior treatment (of any kind). The sample comes from a study of metastatic and nonmetastatic thyroid tumors. Study-wide context: Where malignant and benign thyroid patients were concerned, repertoires were compared across blood and tumor or nodule tissue.

TCRdb reassembled clones from the PCR reads with MiXCR. The sample contains 25,000 to 30,000 clones, more than 13% of which appear only once. The sequencing input was blood. This TCR came from a female donor with papillary thyroid cancer or a benign thyroid nodule (not recorded which). Some clones in this sample may be carry-over from other donors' samples.

CDR3 protein: CASSRGTGKETQHF. The CDR3 coding sequence is TGTGCCAGCAGCCGCGGGACAGGCAAAGAGACCCAGCACTTC. This sequence joins TRBV6-1 and TRBJ2-5; 8 nucleotides align to TRBD1. CDR3 length equals 14 residues. Germline V CDR1 and CDR2: MNHNS, SASEGT.